The clone carrying this T cell receptor beta chain occurred once. These data are taken from a study of T cell responses to AZD1222 COVID-19 vaccine. V lost 7 bases, J lost 7 bases, and 9 bases stayed unmatched. CDR1 is MDHEN and CDR2 is SYDVKM in the germline V gene. CDR3 length: 15 residues. Measured with immunoSEQ multiplex PCR; TCRdb has only the in-frame clones, and not every one. The table includes approximately 140,000 clones, around 92% detected once. The sample here was peripheral blood, taken on day 0 of AZD1222 vaccination. The TCR was taken from an adult in good health. V is TRBV28 and J is TRBJ1-6, with 8 positions matching TRBD1. Here the CDR3 reads CASNGQGEGNSPLHF. The CDR3 coding sequence is TGTGCCAGCAACGGACAGGGTGAAGGAAATTCACCCCTCCACTTT.